One sample yielded the 10 T cell receptor beta chains listed below, sequenced in a study of prognosis after radiotherapy for stage I lung cancer. Genomic DNA served as the source from which two-round multiplex PCR generated TCR beta CDR3 amplicons. The first round of PCR was done with primers that matched each TRBV and TRBJ gene. TCRdb reanalysed the multiplex PCR reads using MiXCR and keeps one entry per CDR3 protein. This sample carries 13,000 to 15,000 distinct CDR3 sequences, around three fifths of them seen once, and the ten largest clones take approximately 25%. The starting material was PBMCs, obtained before or after stereotactic body radiation therapy (not recorded which). The receptors originated from a donor aged 50 or older with non-small cell lung cancer.

This chain connects TRBV2 to TRBJ2-2; D is tentatively TRBD1 or TRBD2 (5 bases each). V shed 5 bases and J shed 4 bases, with 14 bases lying between them. This CDR3 region has 15 residues. Germline V gene lookup returns CDR1 SNHLY and CDR2 FYNNEI. The CDR3 loop is CASSTRHGTTGELFF. DNA for the CDR3: TGTGCCAGCAGTACCAGACATGGGACCACCGGGGAGCTGTTTTTT.

This clonotype has just a few counts. The chain employs TRBV30 and TRBJ2-7, with 7 bases lining up with TRBD2. V was pared by 6 bases and J by 4 bases, with 15 bases of the junction left unmatched. CDR3 length: 15 amino acids. Germline values: CDR1 GTSNPN, CDR2 SVGIG (reference sequence). DNA of the CDR3: TGTGCCTGTACCAGGGAGGGTTCAAGCTCTTACGAGCAGTACTTC. Translation: CACTREGSSSYEQYF.

By share of the sample, this clonotype is medium-sized (0.01 to 0.1%). This sequence joins TRBV11-1 and TRBJ2-1; D not certain. The CDR3 loop spans 16 amino acids. Germline V gene lookup returns CDR1 SGHAT and CDR2 FQDESV (reference sequence). Trimming took 5 bases from V and 0 from J, leaving 14 bases between them. This chain's CDR3 is CASSPRPASSYNEQFF. As DNA, the CDR3 is TGTGCCAGCAGCCCCCGACCAGCCAGCTCCTACAATGAGCAGTTCTTC.

This clonotype is medium-sized by share. This rearrangement joins TRBV28 to TRBJ1-2; D may be TRBD1 (5 bases). CDR3 length: 13 residues. The germline V and J ends were trimmed by 6 bases and 7 bases, with 15 bases remaining between them. Germline V gene lookup returns CDR1 MDHEN and CDR2 SYDVKM. CDR3 protein: CASSLYGGRGYTF. The CDR3 DNA follows: TGTGCCAGCAGCCTCTACGGGGGTCGTGGCTACACCTTC.

This clonotype was detected once. This chain joins TRBV6-4 and TRBJ2-2, with D possibly TRBD2 on 6 matching bases. The CDR3 runs to 17 residues. In germline, CDR1 is MRHNA, CDR2 SNTAGT. V shed 3 bases and J shed 2 bases, with 16 bases lying between them. The CDR3: CASSEGLATDNTGELFF. The CDR3 coding sequence is TGTGCCAGCAGTGAGGGGCTAGCGACAGACAACACCGGGGAGCTGTTTTTT.

Of note for this clonotype: An end of the junction differs from the germline gene, which may be a read error. V is TRBV7-9 and J is TRBJ2-7, with 10 bases that match TRBD1. CDR3 length: 14 residues. Germline CDR1 reads SEHNR; CDR2 reads FQNEAQ (reference sequence). The CDR3 bases are TGTGCCAGCAGCGGGGGGACAGGGGACTACGAGCGGTACTTC. This translates into CASSGGTGDYERYF.

This clonotype was counted only a few times. This sequence is one base from a far larger clone and is likely a read error. The CDR3 sequence is CVSSLTSEQETQYF. CDR3 nucleotide sequence: TGTGTCAGCAGTCTGACTAGCGAGCAAGAGACCCAGTACTTC. J is TRBJ2-5 and V is TRBV6-2 or TRBV6-3, with 8 bases lining up with TRBD2. In germline, CDR1 is MNHEY, CDR2 SVGEGT. This CDR3 has 14 residues.

This clonotype was observed many times. This chain links TRBV7-2 with TRBJ2-3, with 11 positions matching TRBD2. CDR1 SGHTA and CDR2 FQGNSA come from the germline V gene. This CDR3 spans 15 amino acids. V dropped 7 bases and J dropped 0; count of bases not matched to a gene: 3. The DNA of the CDR3 is TGTGCCAGCAAACTAGCGGGAGTTAGCACAGATACGCAGTATTTT. This encodes CASKLAGVSTDTQYF.

The rearrangement uses TRBV2 and TRBJ2-3, with 16 bases aligning to TRBD2. The germline gives CDR1 SNHLY, CDR2 FYNNEI. The J segment lost 4 bases and the V segment lost 10 bases, leaving 5 bases of the junction unmatched. The CDR3 is 15 residues long. CDR3 sequence reads: CATPGLAGGADTQYF. CDR3 bases: TGTGCCACTCCGGGACTAGCGGGAGGGGCAGATACGCAGTATTTT.

With regard to this clonotype: A much larger clone sits a single nucleotide away, making a read error possible. This chain joins TRBV5-1 and TRBJ2-5, with D tentatively TRBD1 (6 bases). Germline-derived CDR1 and CDR2 are SGHRS and YFSETQ. This CDR3 has 15 residues. CDR3 sequence reads: CASSLTRGWGENQYF. The CDR3 coding sequence is TGCGCCAGCAGCTTGACCAGGGGATGGGGAGAGAACCAGTACTTC.